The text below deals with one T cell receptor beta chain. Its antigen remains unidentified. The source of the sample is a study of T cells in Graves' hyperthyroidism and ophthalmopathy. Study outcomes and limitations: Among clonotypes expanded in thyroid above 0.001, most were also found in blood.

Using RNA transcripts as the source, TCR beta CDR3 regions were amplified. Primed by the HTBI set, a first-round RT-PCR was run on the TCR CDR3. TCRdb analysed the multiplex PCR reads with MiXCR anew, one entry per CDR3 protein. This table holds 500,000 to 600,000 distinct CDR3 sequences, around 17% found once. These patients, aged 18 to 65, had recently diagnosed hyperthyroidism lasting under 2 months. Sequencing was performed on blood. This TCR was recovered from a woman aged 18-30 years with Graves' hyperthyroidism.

The CDR3 sequence: CAIRREVGNEQFF. CDR3 bases: TGTGCCATCAGGCGGGAGGTAGGCAATGAGCAGTTCTTC. The rearrangement links TRBV10-3 to TRBJ2-1; TRBD2 agrees at 8 bases. The ends lost 6 bases at V and 6 bases at J; junction bases unmatched: 4. Germline V gene sequence: CDR1 ENHRY, CDR2 SYGVKD. The CDR3 extends over 13 amino acids.